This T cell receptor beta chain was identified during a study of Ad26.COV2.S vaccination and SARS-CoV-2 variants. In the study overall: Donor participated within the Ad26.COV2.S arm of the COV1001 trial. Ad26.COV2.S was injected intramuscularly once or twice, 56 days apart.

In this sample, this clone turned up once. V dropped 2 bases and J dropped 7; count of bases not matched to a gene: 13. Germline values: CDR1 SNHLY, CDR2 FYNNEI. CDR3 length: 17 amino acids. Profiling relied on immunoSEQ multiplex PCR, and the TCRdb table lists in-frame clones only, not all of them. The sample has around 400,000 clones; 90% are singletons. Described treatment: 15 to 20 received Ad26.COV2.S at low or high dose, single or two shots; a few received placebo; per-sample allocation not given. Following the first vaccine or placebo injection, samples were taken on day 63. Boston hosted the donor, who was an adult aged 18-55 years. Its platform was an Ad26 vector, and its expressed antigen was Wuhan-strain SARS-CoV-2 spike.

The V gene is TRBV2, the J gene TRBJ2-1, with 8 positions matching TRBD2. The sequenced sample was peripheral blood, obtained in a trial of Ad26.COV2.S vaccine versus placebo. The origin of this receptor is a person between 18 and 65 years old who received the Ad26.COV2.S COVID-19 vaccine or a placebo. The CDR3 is CASSERSSRVAGNEQFF. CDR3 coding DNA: TGTGCCAGCAGTGAAAGGTCCAGTCGCGTAGCGGGGAATGAGCAGTTCTTC. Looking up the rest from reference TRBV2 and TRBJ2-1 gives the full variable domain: EPEVTQTPSHQVTQMGQEVILRCVPISNHLYFYWYRQILGQKVEFLVSFYNNEISEKSEIFDDQFSVERPDGSNFTLKIRSTKLEDSAMYFCASSERSSRVAGNEQFFGPGTRLTVL.